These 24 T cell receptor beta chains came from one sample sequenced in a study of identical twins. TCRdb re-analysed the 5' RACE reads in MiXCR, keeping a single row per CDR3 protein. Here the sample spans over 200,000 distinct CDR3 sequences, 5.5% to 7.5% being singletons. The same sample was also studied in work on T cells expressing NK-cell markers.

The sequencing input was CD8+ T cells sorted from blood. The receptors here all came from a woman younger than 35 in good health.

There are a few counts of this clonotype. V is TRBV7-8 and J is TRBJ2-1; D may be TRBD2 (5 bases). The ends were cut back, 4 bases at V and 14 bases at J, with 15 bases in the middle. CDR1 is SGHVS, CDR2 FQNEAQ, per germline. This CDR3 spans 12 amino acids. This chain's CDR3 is CASSWKNFGEFF. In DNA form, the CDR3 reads TGTGCCAGCAGCTGGAAAAATTTCGGGGAGTTCTTC.

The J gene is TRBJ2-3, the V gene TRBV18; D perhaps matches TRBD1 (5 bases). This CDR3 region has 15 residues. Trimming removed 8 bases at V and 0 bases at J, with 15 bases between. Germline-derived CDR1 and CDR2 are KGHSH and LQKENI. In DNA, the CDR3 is TGTGCCAGCCAGAACAGGTCATCTAGCACAGATACGCAGTATTTT. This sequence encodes CASQNRSSSTDTQYF.

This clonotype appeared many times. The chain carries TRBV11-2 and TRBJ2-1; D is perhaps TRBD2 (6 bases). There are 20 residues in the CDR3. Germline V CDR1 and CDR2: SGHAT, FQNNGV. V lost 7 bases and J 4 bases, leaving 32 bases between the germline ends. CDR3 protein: CASTPSSSWDFTKIYNEQFF. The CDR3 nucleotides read TGTGCCAGCACCCCTTCTTCTAGCTGGGACTTTACAAAGATATACAATGAGCAGTTCTTC.

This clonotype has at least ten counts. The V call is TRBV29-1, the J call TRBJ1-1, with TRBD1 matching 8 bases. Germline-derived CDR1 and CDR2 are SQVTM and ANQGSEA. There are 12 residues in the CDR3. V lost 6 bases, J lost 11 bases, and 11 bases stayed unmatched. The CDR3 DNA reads TGCAGCGTCGAACTAGGACAGGGATGGGCTTTCTTT. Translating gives CSVELGQGWAFF.

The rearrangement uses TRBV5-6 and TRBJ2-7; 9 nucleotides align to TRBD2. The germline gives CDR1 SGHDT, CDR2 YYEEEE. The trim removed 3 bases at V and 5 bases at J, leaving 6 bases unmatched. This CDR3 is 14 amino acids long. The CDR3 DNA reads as TGTGCCAGCAGCTCCGGGACTAGCTTCCACGAGCAGTACTTC. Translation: CASSSGTSFHEQYF.

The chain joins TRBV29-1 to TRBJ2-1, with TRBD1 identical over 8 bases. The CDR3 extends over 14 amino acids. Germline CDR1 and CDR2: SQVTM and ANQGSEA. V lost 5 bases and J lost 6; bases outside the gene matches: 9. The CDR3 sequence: CSVRPGQGANEQFF. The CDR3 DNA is TGCAGCGTTCGCCCTGGACAGGGTGCCAATGAGCAGTTCTTC.

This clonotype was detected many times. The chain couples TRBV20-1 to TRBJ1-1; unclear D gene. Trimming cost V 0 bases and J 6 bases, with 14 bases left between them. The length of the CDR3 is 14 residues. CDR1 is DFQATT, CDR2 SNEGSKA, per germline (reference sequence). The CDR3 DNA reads TGCAGTGCTAGAGAGCCCGAGGGAGCCCCTGAAGCTTTCTTT. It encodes CSAREPEGAPEAFF.

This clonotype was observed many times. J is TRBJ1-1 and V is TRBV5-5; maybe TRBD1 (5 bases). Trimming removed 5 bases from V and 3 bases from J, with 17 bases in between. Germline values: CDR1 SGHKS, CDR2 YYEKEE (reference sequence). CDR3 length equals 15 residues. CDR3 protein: CASRSGREIYTEAFF. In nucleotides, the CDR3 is TGTGCCAGCAGGTCGGGACGGGAGATTTACACTGAAGCTTTCTTT.

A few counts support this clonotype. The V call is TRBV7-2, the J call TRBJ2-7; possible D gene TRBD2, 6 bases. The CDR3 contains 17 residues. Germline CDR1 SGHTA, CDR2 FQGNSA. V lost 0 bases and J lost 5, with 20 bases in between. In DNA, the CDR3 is TGTGCCAGCAGCTTAGCGCCACCGGACTACAATCTGAACGAGCAGTACTTC. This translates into CASSLAPPDYNLNEQYF.

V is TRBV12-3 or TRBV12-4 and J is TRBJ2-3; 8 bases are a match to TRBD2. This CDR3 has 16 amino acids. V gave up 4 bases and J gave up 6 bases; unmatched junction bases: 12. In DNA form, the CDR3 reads TGTGCCAGCAGTTCCACCGGGACTAGAGGGACCGATACGCAGTATTTT. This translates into CASSSTGTRGTDTQYF.

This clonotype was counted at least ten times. The CDR3 region has the DNA TGTGCCAGCAGCTTAGACTATTCCGGGACTCTCGCGACCCAGTACTTC. This gives the protein CASSLDYSGTLATQYF. The rearrangement joins TRBV7-8 to TRBJ2-5, with D maybe TRBD2 (6 bases). The length of the CDR3 is 16 residues. The V end was cut by 1 base, the J end by 7 bases, with 19 bases between. Germline V gene data show CDR1 as SGHVS and CDR2 as FQNEAQ. The whole variable domain, filled in from reference TRBV7-8 and TRBJ2-5, reads GAGVSQSPRYKVAKRGQDVALRCDPISGHVSLFWYQQALGQGPEFLTYFQNEAQLDKSGLPSDRFFAERPEGSVSTLKIQRTQQEDSAVYLCASSLDYSGTLATQYFGPGTRLLVL.

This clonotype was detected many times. CDR3 loop: CSVGTGSANYGYTF. The CDR3 DNA sequence: TGCAGCGTCGGTACAGGGAGCGCTAACTATGGCTACACCTTC. The V and J genes are TRBV29-1 and TRBJ1-2; a weak D match, TRBD1 (6 bases). The V gene's germline CDR1 is SQVTM and CDR2 ANQGSEA. The V gene lost 6 bases and the J gene lost 0 bases, with 14 bases spanning the gap. The CDR3 loop spans 14 amino acids.

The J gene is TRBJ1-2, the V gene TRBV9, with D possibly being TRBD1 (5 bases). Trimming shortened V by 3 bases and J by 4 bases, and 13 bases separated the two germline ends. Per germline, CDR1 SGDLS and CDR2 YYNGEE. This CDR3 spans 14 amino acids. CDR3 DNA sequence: TGTGCCAGCAGCGGGGGCGGTAGGAGCTATGGCTACACCTTC. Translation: CASSGGGRSYGYTF. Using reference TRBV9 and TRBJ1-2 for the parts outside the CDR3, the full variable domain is DSGVTQTPKHLITATGQRVTLRCSPRSGDLSVYWYQQSLDQGLQFLIQYYNGEERAKGNILERFSAQQFPDLHSELNLSSLELGDSALYFCASSGGGRSYGYTFGSGTRLTVV.

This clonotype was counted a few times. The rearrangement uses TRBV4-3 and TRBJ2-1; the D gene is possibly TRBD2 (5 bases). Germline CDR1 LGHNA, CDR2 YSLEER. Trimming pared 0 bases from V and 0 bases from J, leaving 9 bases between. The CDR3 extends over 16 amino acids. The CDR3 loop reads CASSQDRGSSYNEQFF. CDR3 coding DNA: TGCGCCAGCAGCCAAGATCGGGGAAGCTCCTACAATGAGCAGTTCTTC.

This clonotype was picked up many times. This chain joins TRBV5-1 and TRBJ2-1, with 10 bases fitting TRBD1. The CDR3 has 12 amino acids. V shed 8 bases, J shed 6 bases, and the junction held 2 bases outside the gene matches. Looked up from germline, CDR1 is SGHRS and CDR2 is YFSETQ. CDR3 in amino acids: CASRTGGNEQFF. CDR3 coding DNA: TGCGCCAGTAGGACAGGGGGCAATGAGCAGTTCTTC.

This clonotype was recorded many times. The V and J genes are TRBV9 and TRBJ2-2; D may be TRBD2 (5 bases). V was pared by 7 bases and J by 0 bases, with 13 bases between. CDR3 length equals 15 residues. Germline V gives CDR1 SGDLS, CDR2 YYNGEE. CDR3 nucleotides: TGTGCCAGCGGGAGAGAGACATCGAACACCGGGGAGCTGTTTTTT. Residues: CASGRETSNTGELFF.

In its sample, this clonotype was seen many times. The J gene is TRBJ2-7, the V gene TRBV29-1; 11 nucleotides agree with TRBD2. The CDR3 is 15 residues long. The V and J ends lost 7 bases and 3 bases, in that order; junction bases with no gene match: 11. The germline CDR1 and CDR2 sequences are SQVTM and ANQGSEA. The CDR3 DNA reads TGCAGCGCTTCCCCGTCGGGACTAGCGGTCTACGAGCAGTACTTC. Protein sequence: CSASPSGLAVYEQYF.

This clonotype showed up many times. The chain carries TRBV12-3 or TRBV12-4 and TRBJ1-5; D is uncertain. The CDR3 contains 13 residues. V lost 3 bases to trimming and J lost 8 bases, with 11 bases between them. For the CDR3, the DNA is TGTGCCAGCAGTTTTAGTGTCGGGGAGCCCCAGCATTTT. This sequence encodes CASSFSVGEPQHF.

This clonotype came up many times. CDR3 DNA: TGCAGCGTTGAAGATTTTGGCTACACCTTC. Its protein is CSVEDFGYTF. The chain combines TRBV29-1 with TRBJ1-2; D not resolved. The CDR3 has 10 residues. The V gene's germline CDR1 is SQVTM and CDR2 ANQGSEA. Trimming removed 0 bases from V and 7 bases from J, with 3 bases in between.

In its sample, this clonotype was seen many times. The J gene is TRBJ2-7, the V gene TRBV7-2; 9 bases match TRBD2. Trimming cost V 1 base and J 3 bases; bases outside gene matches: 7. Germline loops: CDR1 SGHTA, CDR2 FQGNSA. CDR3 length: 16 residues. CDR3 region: CASSLVPAGGIYEQYF. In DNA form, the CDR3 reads TGTGCCAGCAGCTTAGTTCCAGCGGGAGGAATCTACGAGCAGTACTTC.

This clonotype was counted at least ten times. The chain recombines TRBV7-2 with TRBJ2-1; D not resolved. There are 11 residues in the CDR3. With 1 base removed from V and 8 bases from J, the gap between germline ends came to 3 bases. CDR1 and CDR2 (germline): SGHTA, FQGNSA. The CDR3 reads CASSLVHEQFF. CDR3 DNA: TGTGCCAGCAGCTTAGTCCATGAGCAGTTCTTC.

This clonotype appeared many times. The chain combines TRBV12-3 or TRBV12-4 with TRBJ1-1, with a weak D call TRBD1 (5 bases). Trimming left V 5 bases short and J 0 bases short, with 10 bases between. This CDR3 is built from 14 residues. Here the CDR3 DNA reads TGTGCCAGCAGTCCTGGGACGGTGAACACTGAAGCTTTCTTT. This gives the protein CASSPGTVNTEAFF.

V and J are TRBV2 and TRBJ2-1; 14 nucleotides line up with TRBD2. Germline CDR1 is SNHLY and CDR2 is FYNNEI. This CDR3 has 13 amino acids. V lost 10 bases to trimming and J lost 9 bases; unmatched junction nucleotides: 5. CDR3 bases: TGTGCCACCGGGACTAGCGGGAGTAGTGAGCAGTTCTTC. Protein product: CATGTSGSSEQFF.

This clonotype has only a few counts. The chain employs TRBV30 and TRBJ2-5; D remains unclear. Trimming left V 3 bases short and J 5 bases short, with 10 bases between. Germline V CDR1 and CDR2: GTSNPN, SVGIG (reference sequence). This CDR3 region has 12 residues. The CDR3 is CAWSGRTETQYF. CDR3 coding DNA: TGTGCCTGGAGCGGCAGAACGGAGACCCAGTACTTC.